This entry lists 22 T cell receptor beta chains sequenced from one sample in a study of blood T cell repertoires in COVID-19 (dated by TCRdb to about 2020). The library was made by the immunoSEQ multiplex PCR assay. TCRdb retrieved this table from immuneACCESS and kept in-frame rearrangements only. Not all clones are present; in checked studies, unresolved V genes account for under half, and no reason is known for the remainder. The sample table records approximately 44,000 clones; 79% of these occur just once. The ten largest clones add up to 30% to 35% of the sample. Sequenced material: peripheral blood. The receptors shown here come from a woman older than 75 with acute or convalescent COVID-19.

This clone was recorded only once. The rearrangement joins TRBV24-1 to TRBJ2-6; 8 bases are a match to TRBD1. V lost 11 bases to trimming and J lost 2 bases; unmatched junction nucleotides: 4. CDR1 KGHDR and CDR2 SFDVKD come from the germline V gene. This CDR3 has 14 residues. CDR3 region: CAISGGTGANVLTF. Written as DNA, the CDR3 is TGTGCCATCTCAGGGGGCACTGGGGCCAACGTCCTGACTTTC.

The chain uses TRBV12-3 or TRBV12-4 and TRBJ1-1; D call uncertain. With 7 bases removed from V and 3 bases from J, the gap between germline ends came to 9 bases. This CDR3 is 12 amino acids long. CDR3 nucleotide sequence: TGTGCCAGCACCCGGAGGGACACTGAAGCTTTCTTT. Its protein is CASTRRDTEAFF.

The chain combines TRBV7-3 with TRBJ2-3; 8 bases fit TRBD2. This CDR3 is built from 15 residues. With 5 bases clipped from V and 4 bases from J, the junction kept 8 bases outside the gene matches. The germline V gene has CDR1 SGHTA and CDR2 FQGTGA. CDR3 in DNA: TGTGCCAGCAGCCTTGGGCTAGCGGGCGCAGATACGCAGTATTTT. It translates to CASSLGLAGADTQYF.

This chain uses TRBV18 with TRBJ2-7; 7 bases map to TRBD1. Trimming removed 6 bases from V and 4 bases from J; junction bases left unmatched: 12. CDR1 KGHSH and CDR2 LQKENI come from the germline V gene. The CDR3 sequence is 15 residues long. The CDR3 nucleotides are TGTGCCAGCTCTCCTCCGGGACAGCCAAAATACGAGCAGTACTTC. It yields the protein CASSPPGQPKYEQYF. The full variable domain, rest sourced from reference TRBV18 and TRBJ2-7, is NAGVMQNPRHLVRRRGQEARLRCSPMKGHSHVYWYRQLPEEGLKFMVYLQKENIIDESGMPKERFSAEFPKEGPSILRIQQVVRGDSAAYFCASSPPGQPKYEQYFGPGTRLTVT.

The CDR3 is CASSLEGGTLYNEQFF. CDR3 DNA sequence: TGTGCCAGCAGCTTAGAGGGGGGGACCCTATACAATGAGCAGTTCTTC. The chain employs TRBV5-5 and TRBJ2-1; possible D gene TRBD2, 7 bases. The CDR3 spans 16 residues. V was trimmed by 2 bases and J by 4 bases, leaving 16 bases between them. From germline, CDR1 is SGHKS and CDR2 YYEKEE (reference sequence).

The CDR3 sequence is CASSLPLLAQETQYF. CDR3 DNA sequence: TGCGCCAGCAGCTTGCCCCTACTAGCTCAAGAGACCCAGTACTTC. The chain carries TRBV5-1 and TRBJ2-5; possible D gene TRBD2, 6 bases. CDR1 is SGHRS and CDR2 is YFSETQ in the germline V gene. The V end was cut by 1 base, the J end by 2 bases, with 12 bases between. The CDR3 is made up of 15 amino acids.

V and J are TRBV27 and TRBJ1-2, with 7 bases matching TRBD1. Germline assignment: CDR1 MNHEY and CDR2 SMNVEV (reference sequence). Trimming at V came to 6 bases and at J to 2 bases, leaving 9 bases not matched to a gene. The CDR3 has 15 amino acids. The DNA of the CDR3 is TGTGCCAGCAGATCCTACTCACAGGGGAACTATGGCTACACCTTC. It encodes CASRSYSQGNYGYTF.

The chain employs TRBV5-1 and TRBJ2-3, with 8 bases lining up with TRBD2. This CDR3 is 14 amino acids long. The ends lost 4 bases at V and 5 bases at J; junction bases unmatched: 6. The germline CDR1 and CDR2 sequences are SGHRS and YFSETQ. The CDR3 spells CASSLGTRGDTQYF. CDR3 DNA: TGCGCCAGCAGCCTCGGGACTAGGGGAGATACGCAGTATTTT.

The chain joins TRBV11-2 to TRBJ2-7; maybe TRBD1 (5 bases). The ends were cut back, 0 bases at V and 4 bases at J, with 7 bases in the middle. Germline V gene lookup returns CDR1 SGHAT and CDR2 FQNNGV. There are 13 residues in the CDR3. The CDR3 spells CASSLEGRYEQYF. The CDR3 DNA follows: TGTGCCAGCAGCTTAGAGGGGCGATACGAGCAGTACTTC.

The chain couples TRBV5-1 to TRBJ2-5; 8 bases fit TRBD1. Germline V gene sequence: CDR1 SGHRS, CDR2 YFSETQ. Trimming cost V 3 bases and J 5 bases; bases outside gene matches: 9. The CDR3 covers 15 residues. The CDR3 spells CASSSEQGAGETQYF. The CDR3 region has the DNA TGCGCCAGCAGCTCAGAGCAGGGGGCGGGGGAGACCCAGTACTTC.

The chain has TRBV2 and TRBJ1-6, with D hard to call. The CDR3 is 13 amino acids. Germline lookup yields CDR1 SNHLY and CDR2 FYNNEI. Trimming shortened V by 6 bases and J by 7 bases, and 10 bases separated the two germline ends. The CDR3 bases are TGTGCCAGCAGGATGTCCGGGAATTCACCCCTCCACTTT. Its translation is CASRMSGNSPLHF.

The chain joins TRBV29-1 to TRBJ1-6; D is uncertain. This CDR3 spans 14 amino acids. V was cut by 4 bases and J by 7 bases, with 14 bases left in between. The germline gives CDR1 SQVTM, CDR2 ANQGSEA. The CDR3 spells CSVAIGDSNSPLHF. In DNA form, the CDR3 reads TGCAGCGTTGCAATCGGGGATTCAAATTCACCCCTCCACTTT.

This clone was observed once. The chain employs TRBV11-1 and TRBJ1-1, with D possibly matching TRBD1 (5 bases). Deletions cut 0 bases from V and 5 bases from J, with 10 bases between. Germline V gives CDR1 SGHAT, CDR2 FQDESV (reference sequence). This CDR3 is built from 14 residues. The CDR3 loop is CASSLAEGVTEAFF. CDR3 bases: TGTGCCAGCAGCTTAGCGGAAGGGGTTACTGAAGCTTTCTTT.

V and J are TRBV6-5 and TRBJ1-2; D may be TRBD1 (5 bases). The V end was cut by 8 bases, the J end by 0 bases, with 16 bases between. Germline V gene data show CDR1 as MNHEY and CDR2 as SVGAGI. The CDR3 sequence is 15 residues long. CDR3 residues: CASRGRELANYGYTF. In DNA, the CDR3 is TGTGCCAGCCGCGGCAGGGAACTTGCTAACTATGGCTACACCTTC.

The chain is built from TRBV6-5 and TRBJ2-1; 9 bases line up with TRBD2. CDR3 length: 14 amino acids. Germline-derived CDR1 and CDR2 are MNHEY and SVGAGI. The trim removed 6 bases at V and 4 bases at J, leaving 4 bases unmatched. The CDR3 DNA follows: TGTGCCAGCAGGCGGGAGGGGGCTTACAATGAGCAGTTCTTC. Translated, it gives CASRREGAYNEQFF.

This sequence joins TRBV19 and TRBJ2-1, with D tentatively TRBD1 (5 bases). The CDR3 is made up of 15 amino acids. Germline CDR1 LNHDA, CDR2 SQIVND (reference sequence). V gave up 6 bases and J gave up 0 bases, with 12 bases separating them. CDR3 sequence: CASRVTQDSYNEQFF. The CDR3 DNA follows: TGTGCCAGTAGAGTTACACAGGACTCCTACAATGAGCAGTTCTTC.

This chain joins TRBV2 and TRBJ1-5; TRBD1 aligns across 8 bases. The V gene's germline CDR1 is SNHLY and CDR2 FYNNEI. This CDR3 is 15 amino acids long. With V trimmed by 6 bases and J by 0 bases, 4 bases remained unmatched. Here the CDR3 reads CASRTGAVSNQPQHF. CDR3 coding DNA: TGTGCCAGCAGGACAGGGGCAGTTAGCAATCAGCCCCAGCATTTT.

This clone appeared once. The rearrangement uses TRBV6-6 and TRBJ1-1; 9 positions match TRBD1. The CDR3 is 12 residues long. Losses at the gene ends were 6 bases for V and 8 bases for J; bases not matched to a gene: 4. The germline V gene encodes CDR1 MNHNY and CDR2 SVGAGI (reference sequence). This chain's CDR3 is CASSPGTGEAFF. CDR3 DNA: TGTGCCAGCAGCCCCGGGACAGGGGAAGCTTTCTTT.

V and J are TRBV18 and TRBJ1-2; possibly TRBD1 for D (6 bases). The germline V and J ends were trimmed by 2 bases and 8 bases, with 21 bases remaining between them. The length of the CDR3 is 16 residues. CDR1 is KGHSH, CDR2 LQKENI, per germline. The CDR3, as DNA: TGTGCCAGCTCACCAGCCACAGGGTTGGTATTGGGCGGCTACACCTTC. Protein sequence: CASSPATGLVLGGYTF.

This chain connects TRBV12-3 or TRBV12-4 to TRBJ1-2, with TRBD1 as a possible D gene (6 bases). This CDR3 has 13 residues. The V end was cut by 5 bases, the J end by 2 bases, with 9 bases between. The CDR3 here is CASSIDRNYGYTF. The DNA for the CDR3 is TGTGCCAGCAGTATCGACAGGAACTATGGCTACACCTTC.

The CDR3 sequence: CASSKTGAQTGELFF. The CDR3 region has the DNA TGTGCCAGCAGCAAGACAGGGGCGCAGACCGGGGAGCTGTTTTTT. The chain combines TRBV11-2 with TRBJ2-2; 8 bases align to TRBD1. Germline V gives CDR1 SGHAT, CDR2 FQNNGV. V lost 5 bases to trimming and J lost 5 bases; unmatched junction nucleotides: 7. This CDR3 has 15 amino acids.

The gene calls are TRBV21-1 and TRBJ2-7; TRBD1, the D gene given by the table, was not confirmed from the DNA. TRBV21-1 is assigned pseudogene status. The CDR3 is 15 residues long. DNA of the CDR3: TGTGCCAGCAGCCGAAGGGGACAGGGCCACTACGAGCAGTACTTC. Its protein product is CASSRRGQGHYEQYF.